Shown below are 19 T cell receptor beta chains from a single sample sequenced in a study of radiotherapy plus CTLA-4 blockade in lung cancer. This table comes from immunoSEQ multiplex PCR, and its TCRdb copy is limited to in-frame clones, with some not included. This sample has about 45,000 clones; 65% to 85% occur once, and the top ten carry about 9%. Source: peripheral blood, taken from a patient treated with radiotherapy plus ipilimumab. Every receptor here comes from a human donor with non-small cell lung cancer who had stable disease on radiotherapy plus ipilimumab.

This chain uses TRBV7-3 with TRBJ2-3; 7 nucleotides agree with TRBD1. V was clipped by 2 bases and J by 2 bases; unmatched bases: 7. CDR3 length: 16 residues. Germline CDR1 is SGHTA and CDR2 is FQGTGA. The CDR3 spells CASSLRTGKLTDTQYF. CDR3 coding DNA: TGTGCCAGCAGCTTACGGACAGGCAAGCTCACAGATACGCAGTATTTT.

The V and J genes are TRBV9 and TRBJ1-1; D is uncertain. V lost 4 bases and J 5 bases, leaving 12 bases between the germline ends. Germline V gives CDR1 SGDLS, CDR2 YYNGEE. The length of the CDR3 is 13 residues. CDR3: CASSLSLETEAFF. Written as DNA, the CDR3 is TGTGCCAGCAGCTTAAGCTTGGAAACTGAAGCTTTCTTT.

V and J are TRBV27 and TRBJ2-6; weak D call: TRBD1 (6 bases). This CDR3 is 17 amino acids long. V lost 5 bases, J lost 2 bases, and 16 bases lay in between. Germline V gene lookup returns CDR1 MNHEY and CDR2 SMNVEV (reference sequence). In DNA form, the CDR3 reads TGTGCCAGCAGTCCACAGGACAGTCGTACTGGGGCCAACGTCCTGACTTTC. Translating it yields CASSPQDSRTGANVLTF.

The chain couples TRBV16 to TRBJ1-5; D is undetermined. The V end was cut by 4 bases, the J end by 2 bases, with 18 bases between. The CDR3 extends over 17 amino acids. Germline CDR1 and CDR2: KGHSY and FQNENV. DNA of the CDR3: TGTGCCAGCAGCCCCTACGCAAACACCGCCGGCAATCAGCCCCAGCATTTT. Translated: CASSPYANTAGNQPQHF.

The V gene is TRBV9, the J gene TRBJ2-7, with TRBD1 identical over 7 bases. J was trimmed by 5 bases and V by 0 bases; bases with no gene match: 2. The V gene's germline CDR1 is SGDLS and CDR2 YYNGEE. The CDR3 runs to 13 residues. CDR3 region: CASSVGQGHEQYF. The CDR3 nucleotides read TGTGCCAGCAGCGTAGGACAGGGCCACGAGCAGTACTTC.

The V and J genes are TRBV6-1 and TRBJ1-2; TRBD1 matches at 8 bases. The V segment lost 4 bases and the J segment 2 bases; nucleotides outside the gene matches: 3. This CDR3 is 14 amino acids long. From germline, CDR1 is MNHNS and CDR2 SASEGT. CDR3 DNA sequence: TGTGCCAGCAGTGCAAACAGGGGGAACTATGGCTACACCTTC. Translated, it gives CASSANRGNYGYTF.

The V and J genes are TRBV6-5 and TRBJ2-3; D might be TRBD2 (5 bases). This CDR3 contains 13 residues. Germline V gene data show CDR1 as MNHEY and CDR2 as SVGAGI. Trimming shortened V by 6 bases and J by 4 bases, and 11 bases separated the two germline ends. The CDR3 region is CASSPGVSDTQYF. The CDR3 DNA is TGTGCCAGCAGCCCCGGGGTGTCAGATACGCAGTATTTT.

The chain couples TRBV25-1 to TRBJ2-1; 7 nucleotides agree with TRBD2. The CDR3 has 13 residues. With 5 bases clipped from V and 7 bases from J, the junction kept 5 bases outside the gene matches. Germline V CDR1 and CDR2: MGHDK, SYGVNS. CDR3: CASSYPGGNEQFF. The DNA of the CDR3 is TGTGCCAGCAGTTACCCGGGGGGAAATGAGCAGTTCTTC.

This chain joins TRBV9 and TRBJ2-2; 11 bases fit TRBD1. After removal of 0 bases from V and 3 bases from J, the junction contained 10 bases not matched to a gene. The CDR3 covers 19 residues. Germline V gene sequence: CDR1 SGDLS, CDR2 YYNGEE. The DNA for the CDR3 is TGTGCCAGCAGCGTAGTTCGAGGACAGGGGGCGTTGGACACCGGGGAGCTGTTTTTT. It encodes CASSVVRGQGALDTGELFF.

The chain links TRBV5-5 to TRBJ1-3; D possibly corresponds to TRBD1 (5 bases). V was pared by 0 bases and J by 0 bases, with 10 bases between. The germline gives CDR1 SGHKS, CDR2 YYEKEE (reference sequence). The CDR3 runs to 16 residues. For the CDR3, the DNA is TGTGCCAGCAGCTTGGCTGGGGCCTTCTCTGGAAACACCATATATTTT. As protein: CASSLAGAFSGNTIYF.

As DNA, the CDR3 is TGTGCCAGCATGGGGACAGGGCGGACTGAAGCTTTCTTT. This codes for CASMGTGRTEAFF. The J gene is TRBJ1-1, the V gene TRBV27, with 9 positions matching TRBD1. Germline V gives CDR1 MNHEY, CDR2 SMNVEV (reference sequence). V lost 7 bases to trimming and J lost 5 bases; unmatched junction nucleotides: 5. This CDR3 region has 13 residues.

V and J are TRBV5-1 and TRBJ2-2; 8 bases agree with TRBD1. Germline V gene lookup returns CDR1 SGHRS and CDR2 YFSETQ. J lost 9 bases, V lost 6 bases, and 13 bases had no gene match. This CDR3 is 15 amino acids long. The CDR3: CASTLEGQGHRELFF. DNA for the CDR3: TGCGCCAGCACCCTAGAAGGACAGGGCCACCGGGAGCTGTTTTTT.

This clone showed up just once. The CDR3 DNA sequence: TGTGCCATCAGCGTAGAGGGACAGGGCCCAGTAGGGTATGGCTACACCTTC. Its protein product is CAISVEGQGPVGYGYTF. The V and J genes are TRBV10-3 and TRBJ1-2; 9 nucleotides match TRBD1. The V segment lost 6 bases and the J segment 5 bases; nucleotides outside the gene matches: 16. The CDR3 is made up of 17 amino acids. Germline V gene data show CDR1 as ENHRY and CDR2 as SYGVKD.

The gene calls are TRBV18 and TRBJ1-4; TRBD1 might be the D (5 bases). Germline V gives CDR1 KGHSH, CDR2 LQKENI. V was clipped by 3 bases and J by 8 bases, with 13 bases between them. The CDR3 totals 14 residues. The CDR3 region has the DNA TGTGCCAGCTCACCGGGACTGGGAGAAGAAAAACTGTTTTTT. Protein product: CASSPGLGEEKLFF.

This chain connects TRBV5-4 to TRBJ2-2; 10 bases are a match to TRBD1. With V trimmed by 2 bases and J by 0 bases, 1 base remained unmatched. Germline lookup yields CDR1 SGHNT and CDR2 YYREEE (reference sequence). This CDR3 has 16 residues. Here the CDR3 reads CASSLGQGANTGELFF. The CDR3 nucleotides read TGTGCCAGCAGCTTAGGACAGGGGGCGAACACCGGGGAGCTGTTTTTT. The whole variable domain, remainder taken from reference TRBV5-4 and TRBJ2-2, is ETGVTQSPTHLIKTRGQQVTLRCSSQSGHNTVSWYQQALGQGPQFIFQYYREEENGRGNFPPRFSGLQFPNYSSELNVNALELDDSALYLCASSLGQGANTGELFFGEGSRLTVL.

The chain carries TRBV7-9 and TRBJ1-4; a weak D match, TRBD1 (6 bases). The CDR3 is 16 residues long. Trimming took 5 bases from V and 10 from J, leaving 23 bases between them. Germline CDR1 is SEHNR and CDR2 is FQNEAQ (reference sequence). This CDR3 reads CASSNPQIGGNVKLFF. CDR3 sequence (DNA): TGTGCCAGCAGCAACCCTCAGATAGGGGGTAACGTAAAACTGTTTTTT.

This clone was recorded a few times. The gene calls are TRBV11-2 and TRBJ2-3; D is unclear. Trimming removed 6 bases from V and 4 bases from J, with 14 bases in between. There are 14 residues in the CDR3. Germline CDR1 and CDR2: SGHAT and FQNNGV. The CDR3 DNA is TGTGCCAGCAGTCTGGGCCTAAGGGCAGATACGCAGTATTTT. As protein: CASSLGLRADTQYF. The variable domain in full, completed from reference TRBV11-2 and TRBJ2-3, reads EAGVAQSPRYKIIEKRQSVAFWCNPISGHATLYWYQQILGQGPKLLIQFQNNGVVDDSQLPKDRFSAERLKGVDSTLKIQPAKLEDSAVYLCASSLGLRADTQYFGPGTRLTVL.

The rearrangement links TRBV30 to TRBJ1-5; D is undetermined. The CDR3 consists of 13 residues. Germline CDR1 reads GTSNPN; CDR2 reads SVGIG (reference sequence). Deletions cut 8 bases from V and 5 bases from J, with 16 bases between. The CDR3 protein is CAARIGRDQPQHF. Written as DNA, the CDR3 is TGTGCCGCGAGAATTGGGAGGGATCAGCCCCAGCATTTT.

This clone was observed a handful of times. The chain uses TRBV5-3 and TRBJ2-7; a possible D gene is TRBD2 (7 bases). TRBV5-3 is annotated as an ORF whose role is uncertain. Trimming stripped 0 bases from V and 2 bases from J, with 15 bases between. There are 16 residues in the CDR3. The CDR3: CARSLVEGGTTYEQYV. The CDR3 DNA sequence: TGTGCCAGAAGCTTGGTTGAGGGGGGGACCACCTACGAGCAGTACGTC.